A selection of T cell receptor beta chains follows, all from one sample in a study of T cell repertoires in ileal Crohn's disease. Some clones are missing from TCRdb's copy, which holds only in-frame ones; the method was immunoSEQ multiplex PCR. In the table there are thousands of clones, approximately 79% of which are singletons. The material sequenced was ileal tissue. These receptors all stem from an adult with Crohn's disease. CDR3s include the opening cysteine and the closing phenylalanine or tryptophan. The D gene is left open where the match is weak. Size is stated for part of the rows, as once, few or many counts, or as a class when the clone is expanded.

>TRBV10-1|NA|TRBJ2-1|NA
CASSRDSFSYNEQFF
TGCGCCAGCAGCCGTGACAGTTTCTCCTACAATGAGCAGTTCTTC
>TRBV28|NA|TRBJ2-3|NA
CASNGGGTDTQYF
TGTGCCAGCAACGGTGGGGGCACAGATACGCAGTATTTT
>TRBV7-8|NA|TRBJ2-7|TRBD2
CASSPSSGGYEQYF
TGTGCCAGCAGCCCGTCTAGCGGGGGCTACGAGCAGTACTTC
>TRBV14|NA|TRBJ2-7|NA
CASSQVTANYEQYF
TGTGCCAGCAGCCAAGTCACAGCAAATTACGAGCAGTACTTC
>TRBV18|NA|TRBJ2-5|NA
CASSRGGNLYQETQYF
TGTGCCAGCTCTCGGGGAGGAAATTTGTACCAAGAGACCCAGTACTTC
>TRBV4-2|once|TRBJ2-7|TRBD1
CASSQEQGQPSYEQYF
TGTGCCAGCAGCCAAGAACAGGGGCAGCCCTCCTACGAGCAGTACTTC
>TRBV7-2|NA|TRBJ1-1|TRBD1
CASSPRDRVPTEAFF
TGTGCCAGCAGCCCCAGGGACAGGGTCCCCACTGAAGCTTTCTTT
>TRBV19|NA|TRBJ1-5|NA
CASSIGGQPQHF
TGTGCCAGTAGTATAGGTGGTCAGCCCCAGCATTTT
>TRBV2|NA|TRBJ1-2|TRBD1
CANAGQTNYGYTF
TGTGCCAATGCGGGACAGACTAACTATGGCTACACCTTC
>TRBV4-1|NA|TRBJ1-1|NA
CASSQGLENTEAFF
TGCGCCAGCAGCCAAGGGTTAGAGAACACTGAAGCTTTCTTT
>TRBV18|NA|TRBJ1-2|NA
CASSGQVAEGGYTF
TGTGCCAGCTCAGGTCAGGTGGCTGAAGGCGGCTACACCTTC
>TRBV21-1|NA|TRBJ1-6|NA
CASSETGAGNSPLHF
TGTGCCAGCAGCGAGACAGGGGCCGGGAATTCACCCCTCCACTTT
>TRBV5-4|NA|TRBJ2-7|NA
CASSFSGLTYEQYF
TGTGCCAGCAGCTTTTCGGGGCTCACTTACGAGCAGTACTTC
>TRBV5-5|NA|TRBJ2-7|TRBD2
CASSWGGTSVASYEQYF
TGTGCCAGCAGCTGGGGAGGGACTAGCGTGGCCTCCTACGAGCAGTACTTC
>TRBV18|NA|TRBJ2-7|NA
CASSPPSGAIYEQYF
TGTGCCAGCTCACCACCTTCGGGGGCAATCTACGAGCAGTACTTC
>TRBV4-2|NA|TRBJ1-3|NA
CASSQDPSGGRTGNTIYF
TGTGCCAGCAGCCAAGATCCGTCTGGGGGAAGAACTGGAAACACCATATATTTT
>TRBV19|NA|TRBJ2-4|NA
CASSGTAKNIQYF
TGTGCCAGTAGCGGGACAGCCAAAAACATTCAGTACTTC
>TRBV6-1|NA|TRBJ1-1|NA
CASSDRAETQAFF
TGTGCCAGCAGTGATAGGGCCGAAACCCAAGCTTTCTTT
>TRBV5-4|once|TRBJ1-4|NA
CASSLGRGSNEKLFF
TGTGCCAGCAGCTTGGGGAGGGGTTCTAATGAAAAACTGTTTTTT
>TRBV5-1|once|TRBJ2-7|NA
CASSLYPSDNEQYF
TGCGCCAGCAGCTTGTACCCTAGTGACAACGAGCAGTACTTC
>TRBV6-1|NA|TRBJ2-3|NA
CASSLSWGDTQYF
TGTGCCAGCAGTTTAAGCTGGGGGGATACGCAGTATTTT